This TCR beta chain was documented in a study of T cell repertoires in cytomegalovirus infection. Across the whole study: It was the public TCR beta signatures that indicated both CMV infection and matching HLA type.

This clonotype was counted only a few times. The antigen remains unidentified. From the reads, TCRdb called clonotypes with MiXCR, one entry per CDR3 protein. The sample holds approximately 500,000 distinct CDR3 sequences, 16% seen once. After removal of 3 bases from V and 0 bases from J, the junction contained 13 bases not matched to a gene. The V gene's germline CDR1 is GTSNPN and CDR2 SVGIG (reference sequence). The CDR3 is 17 amino acids. Study results and caveats: Identification of carriers of CMV plus the relevant HLA was achieved through cumulative public TCR beta family frequency. CMV-specific TCR beta clonotypes restricted by HLA-C were the ones dominating the ex vivo response.

This sequence joins TRBV30 and TRBJ1-2; 7 bases line up with TRBD1. The receptor comes from a human donor in good health (CMV status not recorded). Some clones in this sample may be carry-over from other donors' samples. The sequenced material came from CD8+ T cells from PBMCs. As DNA, the CDR3 is TGTGCCTGGAGCCACAGGGGCGGAGATGGAGCTAACTATGGCTACACCTTC. It yields the protein CAWSHRGGDGANYGYTF. The full variable domain, with the rest looked up from reference TRBV30 and TRBJ1-2, is SQTIHQWPATLVQPVGSPLSLECTVEGTSNPNLYWYRQAAGRGLQLLFYSVGIGQISSEVPQNLSASRPQDRQFILSSKKLLLSDSGFYLCAWSHRGGDGANYGYTFGSGTRLTVV.